This T cell receptor beta chain was obtained from a study of CD8+CD57+ T cells in acquired aplastic anemia. General study findings and limits: Patients and controls were found to share roughly 31 CD8+ CDR3 sequences.

There are many counts of this clonotype. Its antigen is currently unknown. The study profiled TCR beta VDJ and CDR3 using genomic DNA as template. Via MiXCR, TCRdb re-called the reads, giving one row per CDR3 protein. This sample has 250,000 to 300,000 distinct CDR3 sequences, with around 60% found just once. J gave up 10 bases and V 5 bases, and 16 bases lay outside the gene matches. The CDR3 totals 15 residues. Germline CDR1 is SGHKS and CDR2 is YYEKEE (reference sequence). This clonotype was obtained from a human donor with severe aplastic anemia or a healthy control (not recorded which). Sequenced sample: sorted CD4+, CD8+, or CD8+CD57+ T cells (not recorded which) from PBMCs. The V and J genes are TRBV5-5 and TRBJ2-5; 8 bases are a match to TRBD1. The CDR3 region is CASSSTGEKRGDQYF. CDR3 sequence (DNA): TGTGCCAGCAGTTCGACAGGGGAGAAGAGAGGTGACCAGTACTTC.